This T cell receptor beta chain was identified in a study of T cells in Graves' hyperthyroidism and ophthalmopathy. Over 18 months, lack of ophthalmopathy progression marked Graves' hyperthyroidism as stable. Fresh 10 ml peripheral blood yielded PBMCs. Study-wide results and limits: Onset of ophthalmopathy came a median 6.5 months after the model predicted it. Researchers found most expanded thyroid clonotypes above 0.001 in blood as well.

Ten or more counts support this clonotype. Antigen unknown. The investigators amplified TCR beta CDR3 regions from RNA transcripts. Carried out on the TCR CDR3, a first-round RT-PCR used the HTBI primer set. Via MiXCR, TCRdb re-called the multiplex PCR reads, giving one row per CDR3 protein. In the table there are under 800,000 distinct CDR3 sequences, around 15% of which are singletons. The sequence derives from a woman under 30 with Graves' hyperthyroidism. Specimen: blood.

This CDR3 is CASSPPSSRTDTQYF. The CDR3 DNA is TGTGCCAGCTCACCACCGTCTAGCCGCACAGATACGCAGTATTTT. This chain connects TRBV18 to TRBJ2-3, with TRBD2 as a possible D gene (5 bases). V gave up 0 bases and J gave up 1 base, with 8 bases separating them. Looked up from germline, CDR1 is KGHSH and CDR2 is LQKENI. This CDR3 region has 15 residues.